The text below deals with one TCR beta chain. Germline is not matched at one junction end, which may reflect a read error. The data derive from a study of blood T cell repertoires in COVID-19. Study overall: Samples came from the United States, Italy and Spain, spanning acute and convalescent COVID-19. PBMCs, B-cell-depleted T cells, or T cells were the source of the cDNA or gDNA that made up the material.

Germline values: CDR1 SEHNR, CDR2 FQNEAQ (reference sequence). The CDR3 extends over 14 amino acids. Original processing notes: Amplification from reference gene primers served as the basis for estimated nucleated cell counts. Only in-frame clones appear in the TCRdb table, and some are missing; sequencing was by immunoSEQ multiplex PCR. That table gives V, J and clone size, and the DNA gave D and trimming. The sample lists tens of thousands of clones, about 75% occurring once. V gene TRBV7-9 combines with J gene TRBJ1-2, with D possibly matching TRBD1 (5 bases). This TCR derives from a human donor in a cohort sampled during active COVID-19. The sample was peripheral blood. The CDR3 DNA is TGTGCCAGCAGTTTAGCCCGGGACTTAGGAGGCTACACCTTC. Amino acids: CASSLARDLGGYTF.